One sample yielded the 2 T cell receptor beta chains listed below, sequenced in a study of blood T cell repertoires in COVID-19. Generated by immunoSEQ multiplex PCR, the TCRdb table keeps only in-frame clones and is missing some. The sample comprises about 73,000 clones, about 83% of which are singletons, and 5.3% rests with the top ten. The sequenced sample consisted of peripheral blood. Source of these receptors: a man aged 50-60 years with active COVID-19.

The chain carries TRBV10-1 and TRBJ1-1; 7 positions match TRBD1. Germline V CDR1 and CDR2: WNHNN, SYGVQD (reference sequence). V lost 8 bases and J lost 5; bases outside the gene matches: 11. The CDR3 totals 14 residues. CDR3 amino acids: CASARDQGGTEAFF. The CDR3 nucleotides read TGCGCCAGCGCTAGGGACCAGGGGGGAACTGAAGCTTTCTTT.

The V and J genes are TRBV6-2 or TRBV6-3 and TRBJ2-7, with 13 nucleotides matching TRBD2. The J segment lost 3 bases and the V segment lost 2 bases, leaving 1 base of the junction unmatched. The CDR3 consists of 15 residues. The germline V gene has CDR1 MNHEY and CDR2 SVGEGT. CDR3 nucleotide sequence: TGTGCCAGCAGTTACCGGACTAGCGGGAGCTACGAGCAGTACTTC. It yields the protein CASSYRTSGSYEQYF.